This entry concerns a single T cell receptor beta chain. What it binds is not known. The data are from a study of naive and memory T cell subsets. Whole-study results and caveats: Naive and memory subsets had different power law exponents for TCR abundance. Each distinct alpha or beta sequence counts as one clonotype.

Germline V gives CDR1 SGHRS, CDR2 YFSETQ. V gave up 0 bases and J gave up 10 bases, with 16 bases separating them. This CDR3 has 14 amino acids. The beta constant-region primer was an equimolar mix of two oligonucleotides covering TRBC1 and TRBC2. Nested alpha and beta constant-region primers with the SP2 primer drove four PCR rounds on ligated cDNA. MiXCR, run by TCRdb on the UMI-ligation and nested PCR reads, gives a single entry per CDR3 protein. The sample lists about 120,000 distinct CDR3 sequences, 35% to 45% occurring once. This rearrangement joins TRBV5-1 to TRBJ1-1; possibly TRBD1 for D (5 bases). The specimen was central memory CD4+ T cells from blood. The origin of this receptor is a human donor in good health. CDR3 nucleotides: TGCGCCAGCAGCTTGGGAGAGACCGGGACGGGAGCTTTCTTT. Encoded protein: CASSLGETGTGAFF.